This passage covers 23 T cell receptor beta chains from one sample sequenced in a study of post-analysis software for immune sequencing data (dated by TCRdb to 2014 to 2015). Results the study describes overall, beyond this receptor: Four or five TRBV segments, including TRBV5-6, TRBV5-1 and TRBV20-1, were significantly more frequent in patients than controls.

Library generation was performed with PCR. The data were produced on an Illumina HiSeq 2500. Unique molecular identifiers were incorporated into TCR beta cDNA libraries to reduce PCR and sequencing biases. In-frame beta chains were kept once TCRdb had trimmed the public reads at Q25 with fastp and called clones with MiXCR. Rows are combined by CDR3 protein, so each entry shows the most common genes and DNA. The sample profile shows hundreds of thousands of distinct CDR3 sequences; 55% to 60% of them were found once. Around 11% of the sample is taken by the ten largest. No antigen has been assigned to these receptors. The material sequenced was blood. These receptors were obtained from a girl under 10 years old with multiple sclerosis.

The CDR3 nucleotides are TGTGCCAGCAGTTACTCAGTCGCCCCTAGCGGGAACATTGAGCAGTTCTTC. Amino acid sequence: CASSYSVAPSGNIEQFF. The rearrangement links TRBV6-6 to TRBJ2-1; 9 bases align to TRBD2. Per germline, CDR1 MNHNY and CDR2 SVGAGI (reference sequence). Germline trimming cut 0 bases from V and 9 bases from J; bases unmatched to any gene: 12. This CDR3 is 17 amino acids long.

This clonotype showed up just once. J is TRBJ2-1 and V is TRBV9; 8 bases are shared with TRBD1. The CDR3 has 19 amino acids. The V and J ends lost 0 bases and 4 bases, in that order; junction bases with no gene match: 15. CDR1 is SGDLS and CDR2 is YYNGEE in the germline V gene. As DNA, the CDR3 is TGTGCCAGCAGCGTAGAGGCCAGGGGGCGTAGTTCCTATTACAATGAGCAGTTCTTC. The encoded protein is CASSVEARGRSSYYNEQFF.

The CDR3 DNA reads TGTGCCACCAGCAGAGATCGTTCGGGGACAGGGGTCAATGAGCAGTTCTTC. It codes for CATSRDRSGTGVNEQFF. The rearrangement joins TRBV15 to TRBJ2-1; 10 positions match TRBD1. The CDR3 extends over 17 amino acids. V gave up 0 bases and J gave up 6 bases; unmatched junction bases: 8. Germline CDR1 LNHNV, CDR2 YYDKDF (reference sequence).

The sample holds a few counts of this clonotype. CDR3 bases: TGTGCCAGCAGTTTAGTGACGGGGTCTGGGCAGTTCTTC. Its translation: CASSLVTGSGQFF. This chain joins TRBV12-3 or TRBV12-4 and TRBJ2-1; TRBD2 might be the D (5 bases). V gave up 1 base and J gave up 12 bases, with 13 bases separating them. This CDR3 has 13 residues.

The table lists this clonotype with a count of one. CDR3 in amino acids: CASRASGRKAFF. The CDR3 DNA reads as TGTGCCAGCAGGGCCTCGGGCAGAAAAGCTTTCTTT. This chain links TRBV6-5 with TRBJ1-1; D uncertain. CDR3 length: 12 amino acids. Trimming removed 6 bases from V and 9 bases from J, with 14 bases in between. CDR1 MNHEY and CDR2 SVGAGI come from the germline V gene.

V is TRBV29-1 and J is TRBJ1-2; D uncertain. Per the germline V gene, CDR1 is SQVTM and CDR2 is ANQGSEA. V was trimmed by 7 bases and J by 4 bases, leaving 13 bases between them. The CDR3 covers 12 residues. CDR3 coding DNA: TGCAGCGCCCCGGCGCTACTCTATGGCTACACCTTC. Protein product: CSAPALLYGYTF. Looking up the rest from reference TRBV29-1 and TRBJ1-2 gives the full variable domain: SAVISQKPSRDICQRGTSLTIQCQVDSQVTMMFWYRQQPGQSLTLIATANQGSEATYESGFVIDKFPISRPNLTFSTLTVSNMSPEDSSIYLCSAPALLYGYTFGSGTRLTVV.

This clonotype was seen just once. This chain uses TRBV6-5 with TRBJ1-1; 7 bases map to TRBD1. V shed 4 bases and J 0 bases; nucleotides not matched to a gene: 8. The germline CDR1 and CDR2 sequences are MNHEY and SVGAGI. The CDR3 runs to 16 residues. In nucleotides, the CDR3 is TGTGCCAGCAGTTCCGTAACCGGGACAGTGAACACTGAAGCTTTCTTT. It yields the protein CASSSVTGTVNTEAFF.

A remark on this clonotype: The junction departs from germline at one end; a sequencing error may be responsible. The chain has TRBV4-1 and TRBJ2-7; TRBD2 aligns across 8 bases. There are 17 residues in the CDR3. Germline CDR1 and CDR2: MGHRA and YSYEKL. This chain's CDR3 is CASSQGRGSGEGHEQCF. CDR3 in DNA: TGCGCCAGCAGCCAAGGTAGGGGTAGCGGGGAGGGCCACGAGCAGTGCTTC.

In its sample, this clonotype was seen a few times. The rearrangement joins TRBV25-1 to TRBJ2-3, with D possibly matching TRBD2 (5 bases). Between the trimmed V and J ends, which lost 8 bases and 6 bases, there was a span of 9 bases. Germline values: CDR1 MGHDK, CDR2 SYGVNS. The CDR3 is 11 residues long. The CDR3 protein is CASRAGDTQYF. CDR3 nucleotide sequence: TGTGCCAGCCGCGCGGGTGATACGCAGTATTTT.

Comment on this clonotype: One end of the junction does not line up with germline, which may come from a read error. The chain uses TRBV3-1 and TRBJ1-5; the D gene is possibly TRBD1 (6 bases). The germline V gene has CDR1 LGHDT and CDR2 YNNKEL (reference sequence). The CDR3 loop spans 15 amino acids. DNA of the CDR3: TGTGCCAGCAGTCGGAGTCCTGGGGACAATCAGTCCCAGCATTTT. Protein sequence: CASSRSPGDNQSQHF. The variable domain in full, completed from reference TRBV3-1 and TRBJ1-5, reads DTAVSQTPKYLVTQMGNDKSIKCEQNLGHDTMYWYKQDSKKFLKIMFSYNNKELIINETVPNRFSPKSPDKAHLNLHINSLELGDSAVYFCASSRSPGDNQSQHFGDGTRLSIL.

This clonotype was observed a few times. The chain has TRBV24-1 and TRBJ2-1, with D possibly matching TRBD2 (6 bases). Per germline, CDR1 KGHDR and CDR2 SFDVKD. CDR3 length: 15 residues. Trimming removed 3 bases from V and 8 bases from J, with 16 bases in between. CDR3: CATSDTSRLGDEQFF. CDR3 DNA: TGTGCCACCAGTGATACAAGCCGACTAGGGGATGAGCAGTTCTTC.

A few counts support this clonotype. The chain uses TRBV29-1 and TRBJ1-6; D remains unclear. The V end lost 5 bases, the J end lost 5 bases, and 7 bases lay between the germline ends. Germline CDR1 is SQVTM and CDR2 is ANQGSEA. The CDR3 spans 12 residues. The CDR3 sequence: CSVTQNNSPLHF. DNA for the CDR3: TGCAGCGTTACACAGAATAATTCACCCCTCCACTTT.

This clonotype was seen only a few times. V gene TRBV20-1 combines with J gene TRBJ2-4; maybe TRBD1 (5 bases). The V end lost 6 bases, the J end lost 7 bases, and 16 bases lay between the germline ends. This CDR3 has 13 residues. Germline V gene lookup returns CDR1 DFQATT and CDR2 SNEGSKA (reference sequence). The CDR3 DNA is TGCAGTGCCCCCGGGCAGGGCGAGAACATTCAGTACTTC. This codes for CSAPGQGENIQYF.

In this sample, this clonotype turned up a few times. The chain joins TRBV7-3 to TRBJ2-1, with TRBD2 identical over 9 bases. J lost 8 bases, V lost 5 bases, and 7 bases had no gene match. CDR3 length: 14 amino acids. Germline CDR1 reads SGHTA; CDR2 reads FQGTGA. The CDR3 loop is CASSLSGSRDEQFF. For the CDR3, the DNA is TGTGCCAGCAGCCTTAGCGGGAGTCGGGATGAGCAGTTCTTC.

This chain joins TRBV20-1 and TRBJ2-1, with 9 bases lining up with TRBD1. Germline lookup yields CDR1 DFQATT and CDR2 SNEGSKA (reference sequence). CDR3 length: 14 amino acids. V lost 6 bases and J lost 6; bases outside the gene matches: 9. CDR3 loop: CSAAPGQGGNEQFF. In nucleotides, the CDR3 is TGCAGTGCAGCGCCGGGACAGGGTGGCAATGAGCAGTTCTTC.

This chain connects TRBV4-1 to TRBJ1-1, with D possibly being TRBD1 (6 bases). The length of the CDR3 is 14 residues. Germline values: CDR1 MGHRA, CDR2 YSYEKL. Trimming took 5 bases from V and 3 from J, leaving 13 bases between them. For the CDR3, the DNA is TGCGCCAGCAGCTCCAGGGGTTGGGACACTGAAGCTTTCTTT. Encoded protein: CASSSRGWDTEAFF.

This chain joins TRBV28 and TRBJ2-1; D is perhaps TRBD2 (6 bases). The germline gives CDR1 MDHEN, CDR2 SYDVKM. V lost 5 bases, J lost 5 bases, and 13 bases lay in between. This CDR3 has 14 amino acids. The CDR3 DNA reads as TGTGCCAGCAGTCGTCTTCGGAGGGACAATGAGCAGTTCTTC. It specifies CASSRLRRDNEQFF.

This sequence joins TRBV12-3 or TRBV12-4 and TRBJ2-1; TRBD2 aligns across 12 bases. The CDR3 has 16 residues. V trimming: 1 base; J trimming: 8 bases; junction bases outside the gene matches: 6. CDR3 sequence: CASSLGLAGDFHEQFF. For the CDR3, the DNA is TGTGCCAGCAGTTTAGGACTAGCGGGAGATTTCCATGAGCAGTTCTTC.

CDR3 amino acids: CASSLARSIQYF. The DNA of the CDR3 is TGTGCCAGCAGCTTAGCGAGGAGCATTCAGTACTTC. This rearrangement joins TRBV7-9 to TRBJ2-4, with D hard to call. The germline V gene encodes CDR1 SEHNR and CDR2 FQNEAQ (reference sequence). The V gene lost 0 bases and the J gene lost 9 bases, with 6 bases spanning the gap. The CDR3 runs 12 residues. The full variable domain, with the rest looked up from reference TRBV7-9 and TRBJ2-4, is DTGVSQNPRHKITKRGQNVTFRCDPISEHNRLYWYRQTLGQGPEFLTYFQNEAQLEKSRLLSDRFSAERPKGSFSTLEIQRTEQGDSAMYLCASSLARSIQYFGAGTRLSVL.

V gene TRBV28 combines with J gene TRBJ1-5; D is unresolved. V gave up 5 bases and J gave up 9 bases, with 23 bases separating them. Germline CDR1 MDHEN, CDR2 SYDVKM. This CDR3 comprises 16 residues. In nucleotides, the CDR3 is TGTGCCAGCAGTATCCGGGCCCTCCCTGGTGAGGGGCCCCAGCATTTT. Translation: CASSIRALPGEGPQHF.

For this clonotype: Lacking the conserved final phenylalanine or tryptophan, this CDR3 likely reflects a read error. The chain joins TRBV5-1 to TRBJ1-6, with D perhaps matching TRBD1 (5 bases). The CDR3 extends over 15 amino acids. The ends were cut back, 5 bases at V and 6 bases at J, with 15 bases in the middle. CDR1 and CDR2 (germline): SGHRS, YFSETQ. The CDR3 DNA sequence: TGCGCCAGCAGTCAGGAGGGGTCAGCTAATTCACCCCTCCACTTG. It specifies CASSQEGSANSPLHL.

The gene calls are TRBV7-6 and TRBJ1-2, with TRBD1 matching over 11 bases. Trimming cost V 5 bases and J 7 bases; bases outside gene matches: 6. In germline, CDR1 is SGHVS, CDR2 FNYEAQ. This CDR3 has 14 amino acids. Here the CDR3 reads CASSAGQGVLGYTF. The CDR3 coding sequence is TGTGCCAGCAGCGCGGGACAGGGGGTGCTTGGCTACACCTTC.

The chain links TRBV29-1 to TRBJ2-1; possible D gene TRBD1, 6 bases. The CDR3 is made up of 12 amino acids. The V end was cut by 7 bases, the J end by 0 bases, with 7 bases between. Germline-derived CDR1 and CDR2 are SQVTM and ANQGSEA. The CDR3 loop is CSEGVSYNEQFF. For the CDR3, the DNA is TGCAGCGAGGGGGTCTCCTACAATGAGCAGTTCTTC.